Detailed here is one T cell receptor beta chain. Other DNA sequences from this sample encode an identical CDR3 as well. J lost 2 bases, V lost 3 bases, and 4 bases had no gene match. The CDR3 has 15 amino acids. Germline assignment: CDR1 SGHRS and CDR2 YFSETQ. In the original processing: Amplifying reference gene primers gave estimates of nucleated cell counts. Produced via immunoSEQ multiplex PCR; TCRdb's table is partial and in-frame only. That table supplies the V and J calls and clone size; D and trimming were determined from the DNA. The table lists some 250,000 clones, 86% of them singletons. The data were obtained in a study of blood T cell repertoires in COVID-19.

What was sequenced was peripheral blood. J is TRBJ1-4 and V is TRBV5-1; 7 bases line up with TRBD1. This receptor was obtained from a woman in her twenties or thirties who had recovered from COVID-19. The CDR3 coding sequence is TGCGCCAGCAGCTCCGAGGGGGCGACTAATGAAAAACTGTTTTTT. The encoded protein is CASSSEGATNEKLFF.